Listed below are T cell receptor beta chains from one sample, sequenced in a study of CD8 T cells in ankylosing spondylitis. TCRdb analysed the 5' RACE reads with MiXCR anew, one entry per CDR3 protein. This repertoire shows about 170,000 distinct CDR3 sequences, around 18% found once; its top ten account for about 8.2%. The source material was blood, either unsorted or a sorted T cell fraction (not recorded which). These receptors were obtained from a male donor with ankylosing spondylitis or in good health (not recorded which). Each CDR3 is given with its conserved first and last residue. The D gene is left open where the match is weak. Expanded clones get a size class; other rows say once, few or many, or leave the size out.

V,J,D,size,CDR3,DNA
TRBV20-1,TRBJ2-1,-,many,CSATSPGRGLVNEQFF,TGCAGTGCAACCTCACCGGGCAGGGGATTGGTGAATGAGCAGTTCTTC
TRBV6-5,TRBJ2-5,TRBD1,many,CASSSETGVVETQYF,TGTGCCAGCAGTTCCGAGACAGGGGTGGTGGAGACCCAGTACTTC
TRBV12-3/TRBV12-4,TRBJ2-2,-,many,CASSFTGELFF,TGTGCCAGCAGTTTCACCGGGGAGCTGTTTTTT
TRBV28,TRBJ2-2,TRBD1,few,CASSSPGQSTGELFF,TGTGCCAGCAGTTCCCCGGGACAGTCGACCGGGGAGCTGTTTTTT
TRBV20-1,TRBJ1-6,-,many,CSARGDRWNSPLHF,TGCAGTGCTAGAGGTGACAGGTGGAATTCACCCCTCCACTTT
TRBV5-6,TRBJ1-1,TRBD1,few,CASTKGDRLNTEAFF,TGTGCCAGCACCAAAGGGGACAGGCTGAACACTGAAGCTTTCTTT
TRBV18,TRBJ1-5,TRBD1,-,CASSQQGAVNQPQHF,TGTGCCAGCTCACAACAGGGGGCGGTCAATCAGCCCCAGCATTTT
TRBV24-1,TRBJ2-2,TRBD1,many,CATSDRTGSTGELFF,TGTGCCACCAGTGACAGGACAGGGAGTACCGGGGAGCTGTTTTTT
TRBV20-1,TRBJ2-2,TRBD2,-,CRGRAPGLAERGNTGELFF,TGCAGGGGTAGGGCCCCCGGCTTAGCGGAGCGGGGAAACACCGGGGAGCTGTTTTTT
TRBV19,TRBJ1-2,-,few,CASSTGTVANYGYTF,TGTGCCAGTAGTACCGGGACGGTCGCTAACTATGGCTACACCTTC
TRBV27,TRBJ2-2,TRBD1,many,CASSTQGAVTGELFF,TGTGCCAGCAGCACACAGGGGGCTGTCACCGGGGAGCTGTTTTTT
TRBV28,TRBJ2-7,-,-,CASSTRTDYSYEQYF,TGTGCCAGCTCGACTCGGACGGATTACTCCTACGAGCAGTACTTC